The present entry profiles one TCR beta chain with its context. Libraries were prepared by immunoSEQ multiplex PCR; TCRdb keeps only in-frame clonotypes and omits some of them. The repertoire holds roughly 68,000 clones, roughly 95% seen once, with roughly 4.5% in the top ten. This CDR3 is built from 18 residues. Germline-derived CDR1 and CDR2 are SGHTA and FQGTGA. J gave up 5 bases and V 0 bases, and 12 bases lay outside the gene matches. The V call is TRBV7-3, the J call TRBJ2-2, with 7 bases that match TRBD1. Sequencing used PBMCs. This TCR derives from a man aged 35-49 years with rheumatoid arthritis. CDR3 amino acids: CASSLTTNRQGPTGELFF. For the CDR3, the DNA is TGTGCCAGCAGCTTAACTACGAATCGACAGGGCCCGACCGGGGAGCTGTTTTTT. The full variable domain, with the rest looked up from reference TRBV7-3 and TRBJ2-2, is GAGVSQTPSNKVTEKGKYVELRCDPISGHTALYWYRQSLGQGPEFLIYFQGTGAADDSGLPNDRFFAVRPEGSVSTLKIQRTERGDSAVYLCASSLTTNRQGPTGELFFGEGSRLTVL.